This TCR beta chain was observed in a study of CDR3 diversity in severe acne. V was clipped by 1 base and J by 2 bases; unmatched bases: 10. The germline CDR1 and CDR2 sequences are DFQATT and SNEGSKA (reference sequence). The CDR3 has 17 residues. TCRdb analysed the PCR reads with MiXCR anew, one entry per CDR3 protein. Of more than 80,000 distinct CDR3 sequences listed, less than 65% are singletons. The chain has TRBV20-1 and TRBJ2-3; 9 nucleotides match TRBD2. Sequencing input: blood. This sequence was found in a male donor with severe acne vulgaris. The CDR3 region is CSARAPTSGKHTDTQYF. Here the CDR3 DNA reads TGCAGTGCTAGAGCTCCGACTAGCGGAAAACACACAGATACGCAGTATTTT.